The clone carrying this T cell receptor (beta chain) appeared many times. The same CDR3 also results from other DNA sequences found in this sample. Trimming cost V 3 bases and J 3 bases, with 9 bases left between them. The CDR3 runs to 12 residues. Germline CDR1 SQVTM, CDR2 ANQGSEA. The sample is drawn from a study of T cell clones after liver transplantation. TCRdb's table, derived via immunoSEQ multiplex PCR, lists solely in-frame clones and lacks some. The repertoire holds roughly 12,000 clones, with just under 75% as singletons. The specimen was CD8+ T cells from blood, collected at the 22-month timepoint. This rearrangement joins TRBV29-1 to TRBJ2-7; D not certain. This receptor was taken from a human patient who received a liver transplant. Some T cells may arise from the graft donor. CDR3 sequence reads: CSVELTDYEQYF. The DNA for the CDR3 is TGCAGCGTTGAGCTCACCGACTACGAGCAGTACTTC.